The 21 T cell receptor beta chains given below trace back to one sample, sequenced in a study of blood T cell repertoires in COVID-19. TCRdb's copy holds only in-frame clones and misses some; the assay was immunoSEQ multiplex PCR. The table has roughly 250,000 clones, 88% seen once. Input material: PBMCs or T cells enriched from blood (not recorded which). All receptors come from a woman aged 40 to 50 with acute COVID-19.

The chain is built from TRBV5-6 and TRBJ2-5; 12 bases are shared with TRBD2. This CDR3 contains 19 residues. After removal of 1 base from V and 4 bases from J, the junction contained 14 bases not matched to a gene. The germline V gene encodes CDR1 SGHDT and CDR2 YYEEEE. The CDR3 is CASSLRLAGGVDLGETQYF. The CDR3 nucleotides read TGTGCCAGCAGCTTGCGGCTAGCGGGAGGGGTAGATTTGGGAGAGACCCAGTACTTC.

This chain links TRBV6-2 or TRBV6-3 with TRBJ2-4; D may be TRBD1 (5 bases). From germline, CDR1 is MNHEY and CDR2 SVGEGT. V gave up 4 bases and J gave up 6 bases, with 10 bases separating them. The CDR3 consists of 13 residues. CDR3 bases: TGTGCCAGCAGTTTTAGGGGTGGAAACATTCAGTACTTC. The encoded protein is CASSFRGGNIQYF.

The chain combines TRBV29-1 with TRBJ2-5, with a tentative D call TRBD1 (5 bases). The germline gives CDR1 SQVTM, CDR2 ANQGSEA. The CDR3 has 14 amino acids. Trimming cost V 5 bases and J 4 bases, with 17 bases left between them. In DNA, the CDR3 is TGCAGCGTTAAAATGGACACCTTGGGAGAGACCCAGTACTTC. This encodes CSVKMDTLGETQYF.

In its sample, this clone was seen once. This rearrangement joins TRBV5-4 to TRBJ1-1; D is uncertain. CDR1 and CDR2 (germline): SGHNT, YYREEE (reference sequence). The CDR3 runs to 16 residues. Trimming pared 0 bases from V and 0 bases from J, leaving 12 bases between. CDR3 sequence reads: CASSLEYGQVNTEAFF. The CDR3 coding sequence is TGTGCCAGCAGCTTGGAGTATGGCCAGGTGAACACTGAAGCTTTCTTT. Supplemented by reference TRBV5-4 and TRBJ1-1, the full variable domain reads ETGVTQSPTHLIKTRGQQVTLRCSSQSGHNTVSWYQQALGQGPQFIFQYYREEENGRGNFPPRFSGLQFPNYSSELNVNALELDDSALYLCASSLEYGQVNTEAFFGQGTRLTVV.

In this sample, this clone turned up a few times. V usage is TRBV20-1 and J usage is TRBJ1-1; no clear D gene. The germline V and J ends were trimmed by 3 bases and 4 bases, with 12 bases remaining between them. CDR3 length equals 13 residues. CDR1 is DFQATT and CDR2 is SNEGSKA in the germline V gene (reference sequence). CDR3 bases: TGCAGTGCTAGTCGTCAGGCGCTCACTGAAGCTTTCTTT. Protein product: CSASRQALTEAFF.

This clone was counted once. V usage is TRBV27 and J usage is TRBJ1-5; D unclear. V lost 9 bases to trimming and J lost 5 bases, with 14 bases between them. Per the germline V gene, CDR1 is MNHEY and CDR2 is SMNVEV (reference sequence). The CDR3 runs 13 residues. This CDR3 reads CASALLPDQPQHF. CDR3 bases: TGTGCCAGTGCCCTCCTACCCGATCAGCCCCAGCATTTT.

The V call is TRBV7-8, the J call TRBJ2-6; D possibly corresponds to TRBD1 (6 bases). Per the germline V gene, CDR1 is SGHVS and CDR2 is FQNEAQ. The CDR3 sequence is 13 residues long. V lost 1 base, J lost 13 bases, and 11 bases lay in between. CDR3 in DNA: TGTGCCAGCAGCTTAGTACAGGGCCGGGTCCTGACTTTC. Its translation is CASSLVQGRVLTF.

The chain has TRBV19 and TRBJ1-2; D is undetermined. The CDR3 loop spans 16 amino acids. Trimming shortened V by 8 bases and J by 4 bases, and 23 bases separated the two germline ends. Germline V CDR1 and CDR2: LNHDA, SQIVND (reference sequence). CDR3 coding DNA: TGTGCCAGTCATTCCGGAGAAGGCTCCTTTATCTATGGCTACACCTTC. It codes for CASHSGEGSFIYGYTF.

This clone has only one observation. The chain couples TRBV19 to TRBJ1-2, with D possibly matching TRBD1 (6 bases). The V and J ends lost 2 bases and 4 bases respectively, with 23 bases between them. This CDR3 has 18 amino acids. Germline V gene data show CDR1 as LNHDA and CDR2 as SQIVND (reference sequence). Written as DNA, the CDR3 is TGTGCCAGTAGTATAAGCTGGTCATACCGGGACATCGTCTATGGCTACACCTTC. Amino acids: CASSISWSYRDIVYGYTF.

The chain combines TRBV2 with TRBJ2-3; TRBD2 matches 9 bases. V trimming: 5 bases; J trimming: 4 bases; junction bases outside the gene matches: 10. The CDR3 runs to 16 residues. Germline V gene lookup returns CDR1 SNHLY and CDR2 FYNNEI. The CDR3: CASSSGLARGADTQYF. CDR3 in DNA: TGTGCCAGCAGTTCAGGACTAGCGCGTGGGGCAGATACGCAGTATTTT.

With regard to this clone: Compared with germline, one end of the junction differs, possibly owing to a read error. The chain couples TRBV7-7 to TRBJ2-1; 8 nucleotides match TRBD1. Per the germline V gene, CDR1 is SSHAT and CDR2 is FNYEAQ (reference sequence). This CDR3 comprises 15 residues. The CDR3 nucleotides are TGTGCTAGCAGCCCACAACCTGGACAGGGTGCAAAGCAGTTCTTC. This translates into CASSPQPGQGAKQFF. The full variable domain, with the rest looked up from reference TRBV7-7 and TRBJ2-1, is GAGVSQSPRYKVTKRGQDVTLRCDPISSHATLYWYQQALGQGPEFLTYFNYEAQPDKSGLPSDRFSAERPEGSISTLTIQRTEQRDSAMYRCASSPQPGQGAKQFFGPGTRLTVL.

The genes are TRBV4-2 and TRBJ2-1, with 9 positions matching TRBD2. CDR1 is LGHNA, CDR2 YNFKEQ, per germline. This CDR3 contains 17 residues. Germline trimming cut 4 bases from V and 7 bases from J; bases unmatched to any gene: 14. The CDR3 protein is CASSPRLLAGNWNEQFF. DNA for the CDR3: TGTGCCAGCAGCCCCCGTCTCCTAGCGGGGAATTGGAATGAGCAGTTCTTC.

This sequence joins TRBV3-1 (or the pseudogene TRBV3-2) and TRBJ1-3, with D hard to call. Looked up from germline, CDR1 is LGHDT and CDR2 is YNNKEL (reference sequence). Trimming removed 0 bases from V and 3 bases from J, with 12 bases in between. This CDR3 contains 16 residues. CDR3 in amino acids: CASSQELDSLGNTIYF. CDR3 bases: TGTGCCAGCAGCCAAGAATTGGACTCGCTTGGAAACACCATATATTTT.

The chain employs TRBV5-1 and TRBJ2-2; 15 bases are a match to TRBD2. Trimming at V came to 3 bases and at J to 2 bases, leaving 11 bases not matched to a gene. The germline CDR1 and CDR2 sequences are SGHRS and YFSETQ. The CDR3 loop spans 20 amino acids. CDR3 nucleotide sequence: TGCGCCAGCAGCTCGACCACCGGGACTAGCGGGAGGTCTAACACCGGGGAGCTGTTTTTT. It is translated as CASSSTTGTSGRSNTGELFF. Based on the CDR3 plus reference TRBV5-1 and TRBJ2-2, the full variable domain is KAGVTQTPRYLIKTRGQQVTLSCSPISGHRSVSWYQQTPGQGLQFLFEYFSETQRNKGNFPGRFSGRQFSNSRSEMNVSTLELGDSALYLCASSSTTGTSGRSNTGELFFGEGSRLTVL.

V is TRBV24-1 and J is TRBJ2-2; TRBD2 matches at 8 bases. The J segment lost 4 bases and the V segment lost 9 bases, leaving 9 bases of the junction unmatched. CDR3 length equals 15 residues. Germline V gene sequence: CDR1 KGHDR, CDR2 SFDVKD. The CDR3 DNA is TGTGCCACCTCCTGGCGGGAGGACGGCACCGGGGAGCTGTTTTTT. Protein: CATSWREDGTGELFF.

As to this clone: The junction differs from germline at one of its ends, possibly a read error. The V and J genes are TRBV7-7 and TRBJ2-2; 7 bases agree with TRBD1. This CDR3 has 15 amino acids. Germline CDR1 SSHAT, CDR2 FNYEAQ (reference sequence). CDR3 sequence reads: CASSGRTGGTGELFF. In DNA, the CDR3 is TGTGCTAGCAGCGGACGGACAGGTGGCACCGGGGAGCTGTTTTTT. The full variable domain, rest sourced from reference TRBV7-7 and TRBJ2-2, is GAGVSQSPRYKVTKRGQDVTLRCDPISSHATLYWYQQALGQGPEFLTYFNYEAQPDKSGLPSDRFSAERPEGSISTLTIQRTEQRDSAMYRCASSGRTGGTGELFFGEGSRLTVL.

DNA of the CDR3: TGTGCCAGCAGTACCCCGGGACAGGGGAGAACTGAAGCTTTCTTT. Translated: CASSTPGQGRTEAFF. The rearrangement joins TRBV28 to TRBJ1-1; 10 positions agree with TRBD1. Germline lookup yields CDR1 MDHEN and CDR2 SYDVKM. CDR3 length: 15 residues. Trimming cost V 5 bases and J 5 bases; bases outside gene matches: 8. The complete variable domain, with remaining parts taken from reference TRBV28 and TRBJ1-1, reads DVKVTQSSRYLVKRTGEKVFLECVQDMDHENMFWYRQDPGLGLRLIYFSYDVKMKEKGDIPEGYSVSREKKERFSLILESASTNQTSMYLCASSTPGQGRTEAFFGQGTRLTVV.

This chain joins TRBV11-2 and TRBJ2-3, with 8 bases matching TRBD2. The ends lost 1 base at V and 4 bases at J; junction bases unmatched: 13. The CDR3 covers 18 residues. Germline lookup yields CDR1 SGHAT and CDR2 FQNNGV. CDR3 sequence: CASSLAFFKRELADTQYF. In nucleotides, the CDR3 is TGTGCCAGCAGCTTAGCTTTCTTCAAGCGGGAGCTCGCAGATACGCAGTATTTT.

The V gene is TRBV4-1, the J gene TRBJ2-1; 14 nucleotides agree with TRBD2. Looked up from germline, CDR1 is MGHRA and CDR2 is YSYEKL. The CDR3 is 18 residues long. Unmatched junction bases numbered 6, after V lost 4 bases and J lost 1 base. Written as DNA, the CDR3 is TGCGCCAGCAGCCGGGGACTAGCGGGAGTACGGTCCTACAATGAGCAGTTCTTC. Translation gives CASSRGLAGVRSYNEQFF.

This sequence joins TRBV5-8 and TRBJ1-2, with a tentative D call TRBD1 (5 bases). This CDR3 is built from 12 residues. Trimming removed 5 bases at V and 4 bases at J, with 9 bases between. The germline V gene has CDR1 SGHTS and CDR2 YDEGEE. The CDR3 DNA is TGTGCCAGCAGTGACAGCGCCTATGGCTACACCTTC. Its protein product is CASSDSAYGYTF.

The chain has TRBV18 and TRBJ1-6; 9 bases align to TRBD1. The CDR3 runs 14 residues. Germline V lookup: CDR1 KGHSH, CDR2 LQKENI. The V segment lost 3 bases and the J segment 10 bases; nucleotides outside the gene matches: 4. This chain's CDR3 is CASSPTGGWSPLHF. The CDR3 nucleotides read TGTGCCAGCTCACCTACAGGGGGCTGGTCACCCCTCCACTTT.